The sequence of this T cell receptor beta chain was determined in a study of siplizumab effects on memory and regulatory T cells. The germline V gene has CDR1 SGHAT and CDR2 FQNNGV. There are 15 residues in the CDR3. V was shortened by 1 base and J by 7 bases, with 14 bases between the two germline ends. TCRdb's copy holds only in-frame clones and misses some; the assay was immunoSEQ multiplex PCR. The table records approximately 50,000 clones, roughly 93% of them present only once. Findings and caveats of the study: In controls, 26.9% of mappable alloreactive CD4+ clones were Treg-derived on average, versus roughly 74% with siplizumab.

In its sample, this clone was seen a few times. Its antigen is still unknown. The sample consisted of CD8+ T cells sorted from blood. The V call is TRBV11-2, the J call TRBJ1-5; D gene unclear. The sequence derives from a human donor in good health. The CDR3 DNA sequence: TGTGCCAGCAGCTTAGCGGGCCTTGGTGGGCAGCCCCAGCATTTT. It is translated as CASSLAGLGGQPQHF.